The source of this T cell receptor beta chain is a study of blood T cell repertoires in COVID-19. Recruits, aged roughly 18 to 95 years, lived in roughly 22 US areas. Assignments of participants to cohorts depended upon their own reported clinical history. The V and J ends lost 3 bases and 0 bases respectively, with 12 bases between them. The CDR3 is made up of 16 amino acids. Germline CDR1 reads LNHDA; CDR2 reads SQIVND (reference sequence). Using immunoSEQ multiplex PCR, the repertoire was profiled, and TCRdb retains in-frame clones only, with some absent. The table has 300,000 to 400,000 clones, roughly 84% seen once.

The chain combines TRBV19 with TRBJ1-5, with D possibly matching TRBD1 (6 bases). Sequenced: PBMCs or T cells enriched from blood (not recorded which). The TCR was taken from a woman under 40 who had recovered from COVID-19. This CDR3 is CASSIPRQVSNQPQHF. The CDR3 DNA follows: TGTGCCAGTAGTATCCCCCGACAGGTTAGCAATCAGCCCCAGCATTTT.